This is a list of T cell receptor beta chains from one sample in a study of monozygotic twins with inflammatory bowel disease. TCRdb reprocessed the 5' RACE reads; each CDR3 protein has one entry and no DNA is given. In all, the sample yields 210,000 or so distinct CDR3 sequences. Sequences were obtained from blood. The receptors derive from a human donor with ulcerative colitis or Crohn's disease, or a healthy co-twin of an affected twin (not recorded which). The CDR3 runs from the conserved cysteine through the conserved F or W. The order of the fields is CDR3 protein, V gene, J gene.

CDR3 protein: CASSLDRDVYLYTF
V gene: TRBV18
J gene: TRBJ1-2

CDR3 protein: CAWSHNHSGLLTGGYTF
V gene: TRBV30
J gene: TRBJ1-2

CDR3 protein: CSAPSSGKFYEQFF
V gene: TRBV20-1
J gene: TRBJ2-1

CDR3 protein: CSVDPVGRETQYF
V gene: TRBV29-1
J gene: TRBJ2-5

CDR3 protein: CASSGGASGRKVSYNEQFF
V gene: TRBV11-1
J gene: TRBJ2-1

CDR3 protein: CASGGTSGPTDTQYF
V gene: TRBV5-1
J gene: TRBJ2-3

CDR3 protein: CASSPGVGGELFF
V gene: TRBV6-6
J gene: TRBJ2-2

CDR3 protein: CASLGRREKLFF
V gene: TRBV28
J gene: TRBJ1-4

CDR3 protein: CASGVVEKYGYTF
V gene: TRBV2
J gene: TRBJ1-2

CDR3 protein: CSARDIRQGNEQYF
V gene: TRBV20-1
J gene: TRBJ2-7

CDR3 protein: CASSSAGEAHNEQFF
V gene: TRBV5-4
J gene: TRBJ2-1

CDR3 protein: CASSFLPSGDTDTQYF
V gene: TRBV5-1
J gene: TRBJ2-3

CDR3 protein: CASSISYEQFF
V gene: TRBV5-1
J gene: TRBJ2-1

CDR3 protein: CASSSRRGSEKLFF
V gene: TRBV28
J gene: TRBJ1-4

CDR3 protein: CSARLAGVYEQYF
V gene: TRBV29-1
J gene: TRBJ2-7

CDR3 protein: CASSSQGAGQPQHF
V gene: TRBV19
J gene: TRBJ1-5

CDR3 protein: CASSFLGDNTEAFF
V gene: TRBV7-9
J gene: TRBJ1-1

CDR3 protein: CASSLLSASGRAFF
V gene: TRBV28
J gene: TRBJ1-1

CDR3 protein: CASSQARVDGYTF
V gene: TRBV4-2
J gene: TRBJ1-2

CDR3 protein: CASSPNRVSSYEQYF
V gene: TRBV14
J gene: TRBJ2-7

CDR3 protein: CASSPGLGGEKLFF
V gene: TRBV7-6
J gene: TRBJ1-4

CDR3 protein: CASSQGLTIAGSTDTQYF
V gene: TRBV4-2
J gene: TRBJ2-3

CDR3 protein: CASSHAGQGHQPQHF
V gene: TRBV16
J gene: TRBJ1-5

CDR3 protein: CASSSGPQGPQHF
V gene: TRBV5-5
J gene: TRBJ1-5

CDR3 protein: CASSRRARVGSTDTQYF
V gene: TRBV7-2
J gene: TRBJ2-3

CDR3 protein: CASSLASGGDYGYTF
V gene: TRBV7-2
J gene: TRBJ1-2

CDR3 protein: CASSFTLAGGPNEQFF
V gene: TRBV5-1
J gene: TRBJ2-1

CDR3 protein: CASSIRGTGGNEQFF
V gene: TRBV19
J gene: TRBJ2-1

CDR3 protein: CASIGNDGYTF
V gene: TRBV23-1
J gene: TRBJ1-2

CDR3 protein: CAKGSTDTQYF
V gene: TRBV25-1
J gene: TRBJ2-3

CDR3 protein: CASTPGLAGGPVYEQFF
V gene: TRBV6-1
J gene: TRBJ2-1

CDR3 protein: CSARDQQGRVAEAFF
V gene: TRBV20-1
J gene: TRBJ1-1

CDR3 protein: CASSSGLAGNNEQFF
V gene: TRBV7-7
J gene: TRBJ2-1

CDR3 protein: CASSLTDNNSPLHF
V gene: TRBV11-2
J gene: TRBJ1-6

CDR3 protein: CASSLTDPYEQYF
V gene: TRBV5-1
J gene: TRBJ2-7

CDR3 protein: CASSPRQQETQYF
V gene: TRBV18
J gene: TRBJ2-5

CDR3 protein: CASSSDRAATGTEAFF
V gene: TRBV5-1
J gene: TRBJ1-1

CDR3 protein: CATSREGRKTDTQYF
V gene: TRBV15
J gene: TRBJ2-3